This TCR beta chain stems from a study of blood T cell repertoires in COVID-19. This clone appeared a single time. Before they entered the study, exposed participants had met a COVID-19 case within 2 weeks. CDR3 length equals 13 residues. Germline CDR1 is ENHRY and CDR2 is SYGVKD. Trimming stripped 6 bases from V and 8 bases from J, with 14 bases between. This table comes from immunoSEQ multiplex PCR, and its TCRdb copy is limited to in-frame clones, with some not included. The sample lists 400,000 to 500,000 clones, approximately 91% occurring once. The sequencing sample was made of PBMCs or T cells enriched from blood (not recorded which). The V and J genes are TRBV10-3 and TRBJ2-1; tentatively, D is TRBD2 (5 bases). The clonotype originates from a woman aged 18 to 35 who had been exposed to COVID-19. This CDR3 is CAIRSGGGHEQFF. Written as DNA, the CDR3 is TGTGCCATCAGGTCAGGAGGCGGTCATGAGCAGTTCTTC.